Here is one T cell receptor (beta chain) with its context. The sample belongs to a study of blood T cell repertoires in COVID-19. As handled by the study authors: Estimation of nucleated cell counts was performed using reference gene primer amplification. TCRdb keeps only in-frame clones here, not all; method: immunoSEQ multiplex PCR. For V, J and clone size, that table is used; D and trimming come from the DNA. The sample has roughly 200,000 clones, approximately 89% seen once. CDR1 is SNHLY, CDR2 FYNNEI, per germline. This CDR3 is built from 16 residues. Germline trimming cut 6 bases from V and 3 bases from J; bases unmatched to any gene: 11. Study members were between roughly 18 and 89 years old and lived in 25 or so US regions. Participants were placed into cohorts based on the clinical history they reported.

The TCR was taken from a woman younger than 45 with acute COVID-19. Sample: PBMCs or T cells enriched from blood (not recorded which). The V call is TRBV2, the J call TRBJ1-1; TRBD1 matches at 9 bases. The DNA of the CDR3 is TGTGCCAGCAGGCAGCCGGGACAGGGCCCCTACACTGAAGCTTTCTTT. It is translated as CASRQPGQGPYTEAFF.